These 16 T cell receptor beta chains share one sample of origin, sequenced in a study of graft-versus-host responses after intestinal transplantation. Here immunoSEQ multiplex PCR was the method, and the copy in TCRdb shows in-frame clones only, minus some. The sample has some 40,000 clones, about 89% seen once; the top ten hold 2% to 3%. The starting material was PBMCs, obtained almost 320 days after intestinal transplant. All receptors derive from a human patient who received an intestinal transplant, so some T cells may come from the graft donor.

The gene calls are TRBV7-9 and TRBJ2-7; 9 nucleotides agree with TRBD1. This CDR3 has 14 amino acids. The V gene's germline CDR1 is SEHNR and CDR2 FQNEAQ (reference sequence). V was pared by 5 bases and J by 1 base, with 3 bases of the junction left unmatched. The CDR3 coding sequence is TGTGCCAGCAGCGTCGGACAGGGGTCCTACGAGCAGTACTTC. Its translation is CASSVGQGSYEQYF.

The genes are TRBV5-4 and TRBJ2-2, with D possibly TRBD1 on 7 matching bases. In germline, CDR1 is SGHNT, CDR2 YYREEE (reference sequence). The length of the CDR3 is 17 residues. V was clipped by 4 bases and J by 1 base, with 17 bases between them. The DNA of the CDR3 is TGTGCCAGCAGCCTACCCTACAGGGGAGGGAACACCGGGGAGCTGTTTTTT. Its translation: CASSLPYRGGNTGELFF.

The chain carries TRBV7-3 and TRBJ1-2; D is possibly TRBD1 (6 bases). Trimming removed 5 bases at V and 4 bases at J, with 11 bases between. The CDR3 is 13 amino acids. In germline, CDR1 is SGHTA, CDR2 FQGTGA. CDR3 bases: TGTGCCAGCAGCCCCCTGGACAGCTATGGCTACACCTTC. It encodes CASSPLDSYGYTF.

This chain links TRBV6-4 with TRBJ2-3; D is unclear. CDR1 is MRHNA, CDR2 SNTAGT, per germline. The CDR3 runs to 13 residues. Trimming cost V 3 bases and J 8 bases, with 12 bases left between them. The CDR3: CASSESRHGTQYF. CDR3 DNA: TGTGCCAGCAGTGAATCTAGACACGGTACGCAGTATTTT.

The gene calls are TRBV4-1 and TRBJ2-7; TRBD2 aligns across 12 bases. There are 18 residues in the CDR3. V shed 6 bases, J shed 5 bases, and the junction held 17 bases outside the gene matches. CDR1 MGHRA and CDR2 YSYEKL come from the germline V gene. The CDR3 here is CASSPALLAGGPTHEQYF. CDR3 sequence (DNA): TGCGCCAGCAGTCCGGCTCTTCTAGCGGGGGGGCCTACCCACGAGCAGTACTTC.

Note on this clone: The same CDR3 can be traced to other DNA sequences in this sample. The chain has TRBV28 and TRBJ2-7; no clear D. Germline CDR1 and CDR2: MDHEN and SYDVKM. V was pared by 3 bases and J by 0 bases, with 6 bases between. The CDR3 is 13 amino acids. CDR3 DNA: TGTGCCAGCAGTTTTGAATTCTCCTACGAGCAGTACTTC. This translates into CASSFEFSYEQYF. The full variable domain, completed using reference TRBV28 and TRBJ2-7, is DVKVTQSSRYLVKRTGEKVFLECVQDMDHENMFWYRQDPGLGLRLIYFSYDVKMKEKGDIPEGYSVSREKKERFSLILESASTNQTSMYLCASSFEFSYEQYFGPGTRLTVT.

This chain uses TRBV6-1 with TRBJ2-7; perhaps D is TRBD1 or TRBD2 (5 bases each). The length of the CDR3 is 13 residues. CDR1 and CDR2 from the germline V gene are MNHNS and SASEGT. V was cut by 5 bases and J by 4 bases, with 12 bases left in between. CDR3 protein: CASSLVGDYEQYF. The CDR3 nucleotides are TGTGCCAGCAGTCTCGTGGGGGATTACGAGCAGTACTTC.

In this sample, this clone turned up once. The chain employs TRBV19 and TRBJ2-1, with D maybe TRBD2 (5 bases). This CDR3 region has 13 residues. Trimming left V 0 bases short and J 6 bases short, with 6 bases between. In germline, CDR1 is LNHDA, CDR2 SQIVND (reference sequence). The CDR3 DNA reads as TGTGCCAGTAGTATAGATGGGAGCAATGAGCAGTTCTTC. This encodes CASSIDGSNEQFF.

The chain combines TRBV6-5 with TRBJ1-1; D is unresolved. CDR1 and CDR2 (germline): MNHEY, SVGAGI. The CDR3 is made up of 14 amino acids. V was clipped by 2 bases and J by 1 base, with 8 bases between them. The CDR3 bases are TGTGCCAGCAGTTACCTCCTTACGAACACTGAAGCTTTCTTT. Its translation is CASSYLLTNTEAFF.

CDR3 DNA: TGTGCCAGCAGCTTGAGGTGGGGGGGAGATACGCAGTATTTT. It is translated as CASSLRWGGDTQYF. This sequence joins TRBV5-6 and TRBJ2-3; 7 bases agree with TRBD2. After removal of 1 base from V and 5 bases from J, the junction contained 4 bases not matched to a gene. Germline V gene sequence: CDR1 SGHDT, CDR2 YYEEEE. The CDR3 is made up of 14 amino acids.

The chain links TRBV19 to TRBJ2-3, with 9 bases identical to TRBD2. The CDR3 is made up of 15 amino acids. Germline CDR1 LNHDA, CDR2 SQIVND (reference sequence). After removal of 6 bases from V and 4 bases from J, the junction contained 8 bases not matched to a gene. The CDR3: CASRNAGGPPDTQYF. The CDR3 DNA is TGTGCCAGTAGAAATGCGGGAGGGCCCCCAGATACGCAGTATTTT.

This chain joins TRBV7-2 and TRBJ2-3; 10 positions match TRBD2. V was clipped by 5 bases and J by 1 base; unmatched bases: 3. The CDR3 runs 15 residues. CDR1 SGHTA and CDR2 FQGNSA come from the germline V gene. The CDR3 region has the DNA TGTGCCAGCAGCCCCACTAGCGGGGGCACAGATACGCAGTATTTT. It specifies CASSPTSGGTDTQYF.

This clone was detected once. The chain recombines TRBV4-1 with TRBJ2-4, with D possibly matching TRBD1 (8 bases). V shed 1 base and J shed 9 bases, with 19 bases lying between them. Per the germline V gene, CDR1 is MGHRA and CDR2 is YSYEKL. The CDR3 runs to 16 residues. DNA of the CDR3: TGCGCCAGCAGCCAAGTCTCAGGGGGCTCGGGGGGCATTCAGTACTTC. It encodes CASSQVSGGSGGIQYF.

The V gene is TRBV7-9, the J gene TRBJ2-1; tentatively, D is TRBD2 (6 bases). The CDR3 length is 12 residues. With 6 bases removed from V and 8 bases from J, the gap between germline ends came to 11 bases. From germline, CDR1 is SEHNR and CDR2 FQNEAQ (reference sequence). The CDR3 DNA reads TGTGCCAGCAGTCTAGCGAGGGATGAGCAGTTCTTC. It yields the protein CASSLARDEQFF.

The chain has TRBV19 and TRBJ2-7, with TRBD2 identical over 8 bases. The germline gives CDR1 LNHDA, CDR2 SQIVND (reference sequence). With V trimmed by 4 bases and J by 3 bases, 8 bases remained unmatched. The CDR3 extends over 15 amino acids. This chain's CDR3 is CASSTSGSTFYEQYF. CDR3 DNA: TGTGCCAGTAGTACCAGCGGGAGTACTTTCTACGAGCAGTACTTC.

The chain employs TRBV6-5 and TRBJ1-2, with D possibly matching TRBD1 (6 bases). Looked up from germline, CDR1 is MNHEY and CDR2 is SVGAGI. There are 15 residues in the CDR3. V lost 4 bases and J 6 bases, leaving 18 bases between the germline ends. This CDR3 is CASSSLQGVMHGYTF. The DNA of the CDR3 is TGTGCCAGCAGTTCGCTACAGGGCGTGATGCATGGCTACACCTTC.